The T cell receptor (beta chain) under discussion was sequenced for a study of cytomegalovirus exposure and HLA in healthy donors. As concerns this clone: What it binds is unknown.

In germline, CDR1 is SNHLY, CDR2 FYNNEI. V lost 6 bases to trimming and J lost 1 base; unmatched junction nucleotides: 2. This CDR3 comprises 15 residues. General study findings and limits: Analyzed later, association rates of TCRs varied across HLA loci, with DRB1 most and HLA-C fewest. Specificity for CMV antigens was confirmed in vitro for a few of the CMV-associated chains. A later analysis linked a missense DCLRE1C variant to TCR beta V- and J-gene trimming.

PCR primers comprised 60 Vbeta and 13 Jbeta primers. Sequenced by immunoSEQ multiplex PCR; TCRdb stores in-frame clones only, minus some. The repertoire has about 72,000 clones, 60% to 75% of them found once; the top ten carry roughly 22%. All donors participated as healthy donors of bone marrow. The receptor's source is a man between 40 and 49 years old in good health and CMV-seropositive. This sequence joins TRBV2 and TRBJ2-7, with 14 bases lining up with TRBD2. Material for sequencing was PBMCs. The CDR3 region has the DNA TGTGCCAGCAGGACTAGCGGGGGGGTTTCCTACGAGCAGTACTTC. Protein sequence: CASRTSGGVSYEQYF. The full variable domain, with the rest looked up from reference TRBV2 and TRBJ2-7, is EPEVTQTPSHQVTQMGQEVILRCVPISNHLYFYWYRQILGQKVEFLVSFYNNEISEKSEIFDDQFSVERPDGSNFTLKIRSTKLEDSAMYFCASRTSGGVSYEQYFGPGTRLTVT.